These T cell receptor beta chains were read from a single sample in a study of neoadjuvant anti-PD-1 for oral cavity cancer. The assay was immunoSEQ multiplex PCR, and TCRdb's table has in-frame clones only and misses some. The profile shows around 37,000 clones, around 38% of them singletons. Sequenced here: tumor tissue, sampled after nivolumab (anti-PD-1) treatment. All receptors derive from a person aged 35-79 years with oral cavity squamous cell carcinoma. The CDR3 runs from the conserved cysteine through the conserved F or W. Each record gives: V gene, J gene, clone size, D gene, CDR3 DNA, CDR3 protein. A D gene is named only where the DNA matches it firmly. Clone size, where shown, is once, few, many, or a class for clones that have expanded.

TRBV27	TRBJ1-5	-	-	TGTGCCAGCAGTTTGGATCAGCCCCAGCATTTT	CASSLDQPQHF
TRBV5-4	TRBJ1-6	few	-	TGTGCCAGCAGCTTGGTGGATTCACCCCTCCACTTT	CASSLVDSPLHF
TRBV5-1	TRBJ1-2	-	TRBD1	TGCGCCAGCAGCTCCCAGGGGGGCTCAAGCGATGGCTACACCTTC	CASSSQGGSSDGYTF
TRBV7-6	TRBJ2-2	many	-	TGTGCCAGCAGCTTAGGGGCTAGCGAAAACACCGGGGAGCTGTTTTTT	CASSLGASENTGELFF
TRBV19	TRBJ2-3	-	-	TGTGCCAGTAGTATGGGGAACTCTTTCACAGATACGCAGTATTTT	CASSMGNSFTDTQYF
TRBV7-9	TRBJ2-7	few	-	TGTGCCAGCAGCTACGACACCGTACGGTCCTACGAGCAGTACTTC	CASSYDTVRSYEQYF
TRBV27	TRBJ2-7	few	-	TGTGCCAGCGGACAGAGAAGTTTTTACGAGCAGTACTTC	CASGQRSFYEQYF
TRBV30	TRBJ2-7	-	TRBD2	TGTGCCTGGACTAGCGGGGGCGTCGAGCAGTACTTC	CAWTSGGVEQYF
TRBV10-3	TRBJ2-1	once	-	TGTGCCATCAGTACCCTCGGGGGAGCCTACAATGAGCAGTTCTTC	CAISTLGGAYNEQFF
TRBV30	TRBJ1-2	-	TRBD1	TGTGCCTGGAGCAGGGACAGGCCCTATGGCTACACCTTC	CAWSRDRPYGYTF
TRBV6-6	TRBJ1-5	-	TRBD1	TGTGCCAGCAGTACCTCCGGGACAGGGGGCTATCAGCCCCAGCATTTT	CASSTSGTGGYQPQHF
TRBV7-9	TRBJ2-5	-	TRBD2	TGTGCCAGCAGCTTTAGCGGGGGGCAGTACTTC	CASSFSGGQYF
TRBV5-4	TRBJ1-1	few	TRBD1	TGTGCCAGCAGCTATGACAGGGGAACCACTGAAGCTTTCTTT	CASSYDRGTTEAFF
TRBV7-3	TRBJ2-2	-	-	TGTGCCAGCAGCCCCCACGCGGTGACGAACGGCGGGGAGCTGTTTTTT	CASSPHAVTNGGELFF
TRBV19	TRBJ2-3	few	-	TGTGCCAGTAGTATGGAGGGCTCCCCAGATACGCAGTATTTT	CASSMEGSPDTQYF
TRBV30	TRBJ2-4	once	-	TGTGCCTGGAGTGCAGGCGGGCTAAACATTCAGTACTTC	CAWSAGGLNIQYF